The clone carrying this T cell receptor (beta chain) is a singleton in its sample. Its antigen is unidentified. PCR involved 60 Vbeta and 13 Jbeta primers. This table comes from immunoSEQ multiplex PCR, and its TCRdb copy is limited to in-frame clones, with some not included. The sample contains about 190,000 clones, approximately 80% of which appear only once. These donors counted as nominally healthy when sampled, but unrecorded immune exposures were likely. The sample is drawn from a study of cytomegalovirus exposure and HLA in healthy donors. General study results and limits: Analysis performed later showed TCR beta chains linked to HLA being more clonally expanded than equally common others. Later work found most CMV-associated TCR beta chains apparently HLA-restricted.

This CDR3 is 14 amino acids long. With V trimmed by 2 bases and J by 8 bases, 8 bases remained unmatched. Germline V gene sequence: CDR1 MNHEY, CDR2 SMNVEV (reference sequence). The sample taken for sequencing was PBMCs. This sequence was found in a man aged 35-49 years in good health and CMV-seropositive. V and J are TRBV27 and TRBJ1-2, with 7 bases identical to TRBD1. DNA of the CDR3: TGTGCCAGCAGTTTACAGGGGGTTTTGGGGGGCTACACCTTC. This encodes CASSLQGVLGGYTF.